A selection of T cell receptor beta chains follows, all from one sample in a study of graft-versus-host responses after intestinal transplantation. TCRdb's copy holds only in-frame clones and misses some; the assay was immunoSEQ multiplex PCR. Among some 41,000 clones listed, 90% to 95% were seen once. No antigens are known for them. This specimen was unstimulated CD8+ T cells sorted from spleen or lymph node cells, taken before transplant. These TCRs come from a human donor who was the organ donor for an intestinal transplant. CDR3s include the opening cysteine and the closing phenylalanine or tryptophan. A D gene is named only where the DNA matches it firmly. Where a row states a size, it is once, few, many or the class of an expanded clone; other rows omit it.

abundance: NA; j_gene: TRBJ2-3; d_gene: TRBD2; v_gene: TRBV11-2; CDR3aa: CASSGTSGGLSTQYF; CDR3nt: TGTGCCAGCAGCGGGACTAGCGGGGGGCTCTCGACGCAGTATTTT
abundance: NA; j_gene: TRBJ1-5; d_gene: NA; v_gene: TRBV5-6; CDR3aa: CASSLGSGQPQHF; CDR3nt: TGTGCCAGCAGCTTGGGGTCAGGTCAGCCCCAGCATTTT
abundance: NA; j_gene: TRBJ1-2; d_gene: TRBD1; v_gene: TRBV2; CDR3aa: CASSDSDRYYGYTF; CDR3nt: TGTGCCAGCAGTGACTCGGACAGGTATTATGGCTACACCTTC
abundance: NA; j_gene: TRBJ2-7; d_gene: NA; v_gene: TRBV18; CDR3aa: CASSPVQLLPYEQYF; CDR3nt: TGTGCCAGCTCACCAGTCCAGTTACTTCCCTACGAGCAGTACTTC
abundance: NA; j_gene: TRBJ2-1; d_gene: NA; v_gene: TRBV4-3; CDR3aa: CASSQDLRGPVNEQFF; CDR3nt: TGCGCCAGCAGCCAAGACCTCCGGGGGCCGGTCAATGAGCAGTTCTTC
abundance: NA; j_gene: TRBJ2-7; d_gene: NA; v_gene: TRBV27; CDR3aa: CASWPGTGVYEQYF; CDR3nt: TGTGCCAGCTGGCCCGGGACTGGAGTCTACGAGCAGTACTTC
abundance: NA; j_gene: TRBJ2-4; d_gene: NA; v_gene: TRBV30; CDR3aa: CACRENGPILAKNIQYF; CDR3nt: TGTGCCTGCAGAGAAAATGGACCAATACTAGCCAAAAACATTCAGTACTTC
abundance: once; j_gene: TRBJ1-4; d_gene: NA; v_gene: TRBV11-2; CDR3aa: CASSMTGGSEKLFF; CDR3nt: TGTGCCAGCAGCATGACAGGAGGGAGTGAAAAACTGTTTTTT
abundance: NA; j_gene: TRBJ2-1; d_gene: NA; v_gene: TRBV19; CDR3aa: CASSIDGREYNEQFF; CDR3nt: TGTGCCAGTAGTATAGACGGCAGGGAATACAATGAGCAGTTCTTC
abundance: NA; j_gene: TRBJ1-5; d_gene: NA; v_gene: TRBV11-2; CDR3aa: CASSLGFSQPQHF; CDR3nt: TGTGCCAGCAGCTTGGGCTTTTCCCAGCCCCAGCATTTT
abundance: NA; j_gene: TRBJ2-1; d_gene: TRBD2; v_gene: TRBV4-1; CDR3aa: CASSQVPGGAYNEQFF; CDR3nt: TGCGCCAGCAGCCAGGTCCCGGGGGGTGCCTACAATGAGCAGTTCTTC
abundance: NA; j_gene: TRBJ1-2; d_gene: TRBD1; v_gene: TRBV11-2; CDR3aa: CASSLGPGGVNGYTF; CDR3nt: TGTGCCAGCAGCTTAGGCCCAGGGGGCGTCAATGGCTACACCTTC
abundance: NA; j_gene: TRBJ2-5; d_gene: NA; v_gene: TRBV4-2; CDR3aa: CASSQVPGTQETQYF; CDR3nt: TGTGCCAGCAGCCAAGTACCGGGGACCCAAGAGACCCAGTACTTC
abundance: NA; j_gene: TRBJ1-6; d_gene: NA; v_gene: TRBV4-2; CDR3aa: CASSQVWGSNSPLHF; CDR3nt: TGTGCCAGCAGCCAAGTTTGGGGGAGCAATTCACCCCTCCACTTT
abundance: once; j_gene: TRBJ2-5; d_gene: NA; v_gene: TRBV6-1; CDR3aa: CASSIEPGWGTQYF; CDR3nt: TGTGCCAGCAGTATCGAGCCGGGTTGGGGGACCCAGTACTTC
abundance: NA; j_gene: TRBJ1-4; d_gene: NA; v_gene: TRBV7-9; CDR3aa: CASSSRRNEKLFF; CDR3nt: TGTGCCAGCAGCTCCCGACGGAATGAAAAACTGTTTTTT
abundance: NA; j_gene: TRBJ2-5; d_gene: TRBD2; v_gene: TRBV5-5; CDR3aa: CASSFLAGQETQYF; CDR3nt: TGTGCCAGCAGCTTCTTAGCGGGTCAAGAGACCCAGTACTTC
abundance: NA; j_gene: TRBJ1-1; d_gene: NA; v_gene: TRBV7-2; CDR3aa: CASSFTPSEAFF; CDR3nt: TGTGCCAGCAGCTTTACCCCCTCTGAAGCTTTCTTT
abundance: NA; j_gene: TRBJ2-3; d_gene: NA; v_gene: TRBV11-3; CDR3aa: CASSPRRGGLDTQYF; CDR3nt: TGTGCCAGCAGCCCCCGGAGGGGGGGGCTGGATACGCAGTATTTT
abundance: NA; j_gene: TRBJ1-1; d_gene: TRBD1; v_gene: TRBV30; CDR3aa: CAWSGTGGEAFF; CDR3nt: TGTGCCTGGAGTGGGACAGGGGGTGAAGCTTTCTTT
abundance: NA; j_gene: TRBJ2-7; d_gene: TRBD2; v_gene: TRBV4-1; CDR3aa: CASSQDGGGGEQYF; CDR3nt: TGCGCCAGCAGCCAAGACGGCGGGGGGGGCGAGCAGTACTTC
abundance: NA; j_gene: TRBJ2-5; d_gene: NA; v_gene: TRBV30; CDR3aa: CAWMQGPETQYF; CDR3nt: TGTGCCTGGATGCAGGGGCCGGAGACCCAGTACTTC
abundance: NA; j_gene: TRBJ2-7; d_gene: NA; v_gene: TRBV15; CDR3aa: CATSEDGGSYEQYF; CDR3nt: TGTGCCACCAGCGAGGACGGTGGTTCCTACGAGCAGTACTTC
abundance: NA; j_gene: TRBJ2-3; d_gene: TRBD2; v_gene: TRBV4-3; CDR3aa: CASSQEPGLAAPLATQYF; CDR3nt: TGCGCCAGCAGCCAAGAACCGGGACTAGCCGCCCCGCTTGCTACGCAGTATTTT
abundance: NA; j_gene: TRBJ2-2; d_gene: TRBD2; v_gene: TRBV6-1; CDR3aa: CASSEGVRGGGAGELFF; CDR3nt: TGTGCCAGCAGTGAAGGAGTGCGGGGGGGCGGGGCCGGGGAGCTGTTTTTT
abundance: NA; j_gene: TRBJ2-1; d_gene: TRBD2; v_gene: TRBV4-1; CDR3aa: CASSQRLAGGLNEQFF; CDR3nt: TGCGCCAGCAGCCAAAGACTAGCGGGGGGGCTCAATGAGCAGTTCTTC
abundance: NA; j_gene: TRBJ2-5; d_gene: NA; v_gene: TRBV7-2; CDR3aa: CASSLFRGETQYF; CDR3nt: TGTGCCAGCAGCTTATTCCGAGGAGAGACCCAGTACTTC
abundance: NA; j_gene: TRBJ2-7; d_gene: NA; v_gene: TRBV2; CDR3aa: CASNPRWSSYEQYF; CDR3nt: TGTGCCAGCAACCCGAGGTGGAGCTCCTACGAGCAGTACTTC
abundance: NA; j_gene: TRBJ2-7; d_gene: TRBD1; v_gene: TRBV6-6; CDR3aa: CASSGDRDEYYEQYF; CDR3nt: TGTGCCAGCAGCGGGGACAGGGACGAATACTACGAGCAGTACTTC
abundance: NA; j_gene: TRBJ1-3; d_gene: NA; v_gene: TRBV5-1; CDR3aa: CASSLEFRGRSYSGNTIYF; CDR3nt: TGCGCCAGCAGCTTGGAATTCAGGGGTCGCAGTTACTCTGGAAACACCATATATTTT
abundance: NA; j_gene: TRBJ1-1; d_gene: NA; v_gene: TRBV19; CDR3aa: CASSHNRVTEAFF; CDR3nt: TGTGCCAGTAGCCACAACCGAGTCACTGAAGCTTTCTTT
abundance: NA; j_gene: TRBJ2-3; d_gene: NA; v_gene: TRBV27; CDR3aa: CASSSNRGDTQYF; CDR3nt: TGTGCCAGCAGTTCGAACCGGGGGGATACGCAGTATTTT